This T cell receptor (beta chain) was observed in a study of vaccination effects on CD4 cells after COVID-19. Ahead of sequencing, the ViraFEST assay grew antigen-specific CD4+ T cells using viral peptide pools. Having been cultured for about ten days, the cells underwent CD4+ T cell isolation. The vaccine given was either BNT162b2 or mRNA-1273, in two doses. Notes on this clone: The antigen is undetermined.

Method: immunoSEQ multiplex PCR; TCRdb's copy keeps in-frame clones and lacks some. The table lists tens of thousands of clones, 60% to 80% of them singletons, with about 9.7% in the top ten. V lost 3 bases and J lost 4, with 9 bases in between. Germline CDR1 reads MNHNS; CDR2 reads SASEGT. The CDR3 spans 14 residues. The V call is TRBV6-1, the J call TRBJ1-4; no clear D. The sequences come from CD4+ T cells from PBMCs cultured with HCoV-229E spike peptides, collected after COVID-19 vaccination. This clonotype was obtained from a human donor who received a COVID-19 vaccine. Written as DNA, the CDR3 is TGTGCCAGCAGTGACAGAGATAATAATGAAAAACTGTTTTTT. Translating it yields CASSDRDNNEKLFF.